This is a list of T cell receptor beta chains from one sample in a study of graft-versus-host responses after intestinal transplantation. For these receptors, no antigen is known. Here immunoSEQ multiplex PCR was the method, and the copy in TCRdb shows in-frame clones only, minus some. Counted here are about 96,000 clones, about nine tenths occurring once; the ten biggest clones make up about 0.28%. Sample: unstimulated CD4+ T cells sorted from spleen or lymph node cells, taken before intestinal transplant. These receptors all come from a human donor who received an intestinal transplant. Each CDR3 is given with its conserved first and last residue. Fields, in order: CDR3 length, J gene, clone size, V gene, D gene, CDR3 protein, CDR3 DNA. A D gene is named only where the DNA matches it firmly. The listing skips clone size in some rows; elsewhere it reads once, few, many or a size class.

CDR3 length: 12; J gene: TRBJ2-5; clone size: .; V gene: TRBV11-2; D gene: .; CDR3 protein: CASSLGQETQYF; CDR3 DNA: TGTGCCAGCAGCTTAGGGCAAGAGACCCAGTACTTC
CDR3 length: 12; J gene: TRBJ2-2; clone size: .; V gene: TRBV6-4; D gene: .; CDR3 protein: CASSDWGGELFF; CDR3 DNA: TGTGCCAGCAGTGACTGGGGCGGGGAGCTGTTTTTT
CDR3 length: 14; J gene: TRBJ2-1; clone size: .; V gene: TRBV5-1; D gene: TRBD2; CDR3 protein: CASTTSGLYNEQFF; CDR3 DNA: TGCGCCAGCACTACTAGCGGTTTATACAATGAGCAGTTCTTC
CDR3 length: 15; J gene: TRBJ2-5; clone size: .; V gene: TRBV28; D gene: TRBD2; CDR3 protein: CASRDSGRVQETQYF; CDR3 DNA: TGTGCCAGCAGGGATAGCGGGAGGGTCCAAGAGACCCAGTACTTC
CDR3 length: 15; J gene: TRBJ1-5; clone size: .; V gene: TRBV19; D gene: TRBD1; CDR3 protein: CASSIGRGTNQPQHF; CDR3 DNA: TGTGCCAGTAGTATAGGCAGGGGGACCAATCAGCCCCAGCATTTT
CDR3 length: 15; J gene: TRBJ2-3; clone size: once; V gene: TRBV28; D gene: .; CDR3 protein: CASSFTSGYTDTQYF; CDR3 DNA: TGTGCCAGCAGTTTTACGAGCGGGTACACAGATACGCAGTATTTT
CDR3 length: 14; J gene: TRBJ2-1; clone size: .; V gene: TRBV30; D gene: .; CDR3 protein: CAWSGDGSYNEQFF; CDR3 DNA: TGTGCCTGGAGTGGCGACGGTTCCTACAATGAGCAGTTCTTC
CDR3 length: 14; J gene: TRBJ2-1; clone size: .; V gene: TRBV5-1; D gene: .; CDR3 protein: CASSGGQNYNEQFF; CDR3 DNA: TGCGCCAGCAGCGGGGGACAAAACTACAATGAGCAGTTCTTC
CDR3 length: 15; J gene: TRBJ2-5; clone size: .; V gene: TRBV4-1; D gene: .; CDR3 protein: CASSQDEQGQETQYF; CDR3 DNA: TGCGCCAGCAGCCAAGATGAACAGGGCCAAGAGACCCAGTACTTC
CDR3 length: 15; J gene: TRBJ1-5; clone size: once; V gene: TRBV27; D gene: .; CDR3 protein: CASSLYLSGNQPQHF; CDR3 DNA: TGTGCCAGCAGTTTATATTTGTCGGGAAATCAGCCCCAGCATTTT
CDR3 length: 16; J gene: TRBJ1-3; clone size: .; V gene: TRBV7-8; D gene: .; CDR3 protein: CASSLVRLSSGNTIYF; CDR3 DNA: TGTGCCAGCAGCTTAGTTCGACTTAGCTCTGGAAACACCATATATTTT
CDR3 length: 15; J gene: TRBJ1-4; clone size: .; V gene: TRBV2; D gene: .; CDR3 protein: CASSPHASANEKLFF; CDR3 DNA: TGTGCCAGCAGTCCCCACGCCTCCGCTAATGAAAAACTGTTTTTT
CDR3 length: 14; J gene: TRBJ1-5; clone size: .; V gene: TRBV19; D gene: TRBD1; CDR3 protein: CASSIYRGDQPQHF; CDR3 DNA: TGTGCCAGTAGTATTTACAGGGGCGATCAGCCCCAGCATTTT
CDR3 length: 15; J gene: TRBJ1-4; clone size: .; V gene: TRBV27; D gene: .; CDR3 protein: CASSLRAFSYEKLFF; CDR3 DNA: TGTGCCAGCAGCCTAAGGGCCTTCTCTTATGAAAAACTGTTTTTT
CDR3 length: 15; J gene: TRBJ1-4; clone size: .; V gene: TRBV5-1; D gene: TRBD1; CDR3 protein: CASSLGDRVNEKLFF; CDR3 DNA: TGCGCCAGCAGCTTGGGCGACAGGGTTAATGAAAAACTGTTTTTT
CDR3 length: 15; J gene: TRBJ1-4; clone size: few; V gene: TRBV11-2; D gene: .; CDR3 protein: CASSLTVGAPEKLFF; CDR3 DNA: TGTGCCAGCAGCTTAACGGTGGGGGCGCCGGAAAAACTGTTTTTT
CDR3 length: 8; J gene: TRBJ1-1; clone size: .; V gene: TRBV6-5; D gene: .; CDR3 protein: CASASPPF; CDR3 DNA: TGTGCCAGCGCGTCCCCCCCCTTT
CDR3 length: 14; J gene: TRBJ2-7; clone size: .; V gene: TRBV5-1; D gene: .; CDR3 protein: CASSLGDSTYEQYF; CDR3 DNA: TGCGCCAGCAGCCTGGGGGACTCGACCTACGAGCAGTACTTC
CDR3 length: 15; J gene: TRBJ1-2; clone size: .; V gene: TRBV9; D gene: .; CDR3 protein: CASSVEQGGGYGYTF; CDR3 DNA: TGTGCCAGCAGCGTAGAACAGGGTGGAGGCTATGGCTACACCTTC
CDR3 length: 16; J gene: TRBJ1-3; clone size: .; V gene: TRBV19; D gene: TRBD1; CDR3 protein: CASSIDRTGAGNTIYF; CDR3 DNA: TGTGCCAGTAGTATAGACCGGACAGGGGCTGGAAACACCATATATTTT
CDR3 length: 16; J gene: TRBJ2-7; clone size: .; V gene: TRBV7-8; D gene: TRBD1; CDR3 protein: CASSSDRRASSYEQYF; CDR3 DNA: TGTGCCAGCAGCTCGGACAGGAGAGCAAGCTCCTACGAGCAGTACTTC
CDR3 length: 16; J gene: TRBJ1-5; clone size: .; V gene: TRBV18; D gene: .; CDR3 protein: CASSPTMVGPLSTQHF; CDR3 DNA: TGTGCCAGCTCACCGACGATGGTGGGTCCATTATCTACCCAGCATTTT